These 20 T cell receptor beta chains share one sample of origin, sequenced in a study of T-cell reconstitution after alpha-beta-depleted transplantation in children. Library preparation (for TCRbeta) was performed with unique molecular identifiers. TCRdb redid the calling of the PCR reads with MiXCR, one entry per CDR3 protein. This table holds hundreds of thousands of distinct CDR3 sequences, approximately 13% found once. The material was PBMCs, mostly from graft donor cells, obtained 360 days after TCRalphabeta/CD19-depleted stem cell transplant. Receptors were obtained from a male patient younger than 18 who had a stem cell transplant for acute myeloid leukemia, so the T cells may come from the graft donor.

This clonotype was recorded only once. The chain is built from TRBV7-3 and TRBJ2-6; 8 positions agree with TRBD1. The V and J ends lost 5 bases and 0 bases, in that order; junction bases with no gene match: 9. Germline V gene lookup returns CDR1 SGHTA and CDR2 FQGTGA. This CDR3 region has 18 residues. The CDR3 DNA reads TGTGCCAGCAGCCGCAGTCCGGGACAGGCCTCTGGGGCCAACGTCCTGACTTTC. Translation: CASSRSPGQASGANVLTF.

V usage is TRBV7-8 and J usage is TRBJ2-7, with 10 bases aligning to TRBD2. The V gene end was trimmed by 5 bases and the J gene end by 2 bases; junction bases not matched to a gene: 12. Germline V gene lookup returns CDR1 SGHVS and CDR2 FQNEAQ. CDR3 size: 17 residues. This CDR3 reads CASSRALAGDAAYEQYF. The CDR3 DNA reads TGTGCCAGCAGCCGAGCCCTAGCGGGAGATGCCGCCTACGAGCAGTACTTC.

The V and J genes are TRBV18 and TRBJ2-6, with TRBD2 identical over 11 bases. J lost 4 bases, V lost 3 bases, and 11 bases had no gene match. The CDR3 consists of 19 residues. CDR1 is KGHSH, CDR2 LQKENI, per germline. The CDR3 bases are TGTGCCAGCTCACCTTGGCCACTAGCGGGAGTGCTGGGGGCCAACGTCCTGACTTTC. It yields the protein CASSPWPLAGVLGANVLTF. Supplemented by reference TRBV18 and TRBJ2-6, the full variable domain reads NAGVMQNPRHLVRRRGQEARLRCSPMKGHSHVYWYRQLPEEGLKFMVYLQKENIIDESGMPKERFSAEFPKEGPSILRIQQVVRGDSAAYFCASSPWPLAGVLGANVLTFGAGSRLTVL.

The chain couples TRBV13 to TRBJ2-3; TRBD2 aligns across 9 bases. This CDR3 has 16 residues. Unmatched junction bases numbered 4, after V lost 3 bases and J lost 0 bases. The V gene's germline CDR1 is PRHDT and CDR2 FYEKMQ (reference sequence). CDR3 DNA: TGTGCCAGCAGCTTGCGGACTAGCGCGAGCACAGATACGCAGTATTTT. Translation: CASSLRTSASTDTQYF.

Many counts were recorded for this clonotype. The chain combines TRBV7-3 with TRBJ2-1, with 14 positions matching TRBD2. V dropped 5 bases and J dropped 5; count of bases not matched to a gene: 2. The CDR3 is 15 amino acids. Germline V gives CDR1 SGHTA, CDR2 FQGTGA. CDR3 loop: CASSRLAGGHNEQFF. CDR3 nucleotides: TGTGCCAGCAGCCGACTAGCGGGAGGGCACAATGAGCAGTTCTTC.

This chain links TRBV7-3 with TRBJ2-2, with 7 bases aligning to TRBD1. Trimming took 2 bases from V and 6 from J; bases not matched to a gene: 9. Germline V lookup: CDR1 SGHTA, CDR2 FQGTGA. This CDR3 contains 16 residues. In DNA form, the CDR3 reads TGTGCCAGCAGCTTAGTGGGACAGCCGTCCGCCGGGGAGCTGTTTTTT. Its protein is CASSLVGQPSAGELFF.

This clonotype was found a few times. V and J are TRBV28 and TRBJ2-3, with no clear D. Looked up from germline, CDR1 is MDHEN and CDR2 is SYDVKM. Between the trimmed V and J ends, which lost 9 bases and 5 bases, there was a span of 9 bases. CDR3 size: 11 residues. The CDR3 is CASTDLDTQYF. DNA for the CDR3: TGTGCCAGTACCGACCTAGATACGCAGTATTTT.

The chain is built from TRBV29-1 and TRBJ2-5, with 8 nucleotides matching TRBD1. The V gene end was trimmed by 7 bases and the J gene end by 2 bases; junction bases not matched to a gene: 6. The germline gives CDR1 SQVTM, CDR2 ANQGSEA. The CDR3 contains 13 residues. DNA of the CDR3: TGCAGCGCCTTGGACAGGGCTCAAGAGACCCAGTACTTC. Amino acids: CSALDRAQETQYF.

This clonotype has at least ten counts. The CDR3 DNA is TGTGCCAGCAGCCCCAACGTGATAGGAGCCGGCTACACCTTC. Encoded protein: CASSPNVIGAGYTF. The chain joins TRBV6-2 or TRBV6-3 to TRBJ1-2; D unclear. Germline V gene lookup returns CDR1 MNHEY and CDR2 SVGEGT. The CDR3 is 14 residues long. V dropped 6 bases and J dropped 8 bases, with 19 bases sitting between them.

This clonotype was recorded many times. The chain is built from TRBV11-1 and TRBJ2-2, with 8 bases matching TRBD1. This CDR3 region has 15 residues. V dropped 1 base and J dropped 8; count of bases not matched to a gene: 6. The germline CDR1 and CDR2 sequences are SGHAT and FQDESV (reference sequence). The CDR3 spells CASSLVDRVPGELFF. The CDR3 nucleotides are TGTGCCAGCAGCTTAGTGGACAGGGTACCGGGGGAGCTGTTTTTT.

V gene TRBV5-1 combines with J gene TRBJ2-1; possible D gene TRBD2, 6 bases. The CDR3 has 15 residues. Between the trimmed V and J ends, which lost 1 base and 5 bases, there was a span of 13 bases. Germline CDR1 reads SGHRS; CDR2 reads YFSETQ. The CDR3 DNA reads TGCGCCAGCAGCTTGTATGCGGGACGAAACAATGAGCAGTTCTTC. Translated, it gives CASSLYAGRNNEQFF.

This clonotype was seen a few times. The chain couples TRBV11-3 to TRBJ2-1; maybe TRBD2 (5 bases). The CDR3 spans 15 residues. In germline, CDR1 is SGHNT, CDR2 YENEEA. The V end lost 5 bases, the J end lost 4 bases, and 15 bases lay between the germline ends. CDR3 in DNA: TGTGCCAGCAGCCCACCGGGGTCGCGGTACAATGAGCAGTTCTTC. It specifies CASSPPGSRYNEQFF.

This clonotype appeared many times. This chain uses TRBV20-1 with TRBJ1-1; 7 bases are shared with TRBD1. V lost 0 bases to trimming and J lost 6 bases; unmatched junction nucleotides: 1. CDR3 length equals 12 residues. CDR1 is DFQATT and CDR2 is SNEGSKA in the germline V gene (reference sequence). The CDR3 nucleotides are TGCAGTGCTAGAGAGCAGGGGGCTGAAGCTTTCTTT. Its translation is CSAREQGAEAFF.

For the CDR3, the DNA is TGTGCCAGTAGTATGACCCGCTACGAGCAGTACTTC. Protein: CASSMTRYEQYF. This chain joins TRBV19 and TRBJ2-7; D gene unclear. V was clipped by 3 bases and J by 3 bases, with 6 bases between them. The CDR3 spans 12 residues. CDR1 is LNHDA and CDR2 is SQIVND in the germline V gene (reference sequence).

This clonotype was seen a few times. V gene TRBV7-2 combines with J gene TRBJ2-7, with a possible D match to TRBD2 (6 bases). The ends were cut back, 1 base at V and 3 bases at J, with 10 bases in the middle. CDR1 and CDR2 (germline): SGHTA, FQGNSA. CDR3 length: 14 amino acids. For the CDR3, the DNA is TGTGCCAGCAGCTTAGAAGGGAGGCTCTACGAGCAGTACTTC. It is translated as CASSLEGRLYEQYF.

The gene calls are TRBV12-3 or TRBV12-4 and TRBJ1-1; 7 bases are shared with TRBD1. Germline trimming cut 2 bases from V and 5 bases from J; bases unmatched to any gene: 11. The CDR3 length is 16 residues. The CDR3 coding sequence is TGTGCCAGCAGTTTACGAACAGGGGATCGGGGTACTGAAGCTTTCTTT. Translation gives CASSLRTGDRGTEAFF.

The V gene is TRBV28, the J gene TRBJ2-5, with D tentatively TRBD1 or TRBD2 (5 bases each). The V gene's germline CDR1 is MDHEN and CDR2 SYDVKM. Trimming removed 9 bases from V and 4 bases from J, with 15 bases in between. The CDR3 runs 13 residues. The CDR3 DNA is TGTGCCAGGACCTTAGGGGAGTCAGAGACCCAGTACTTC. It codes for CARTLGESETQYF.

In DNA form, the CDR3 reads TGTGCCACCAGTCCAGGGTCCTACGAGCAGTACTTC. Amino acids: CATSPGSYEQYF. The genes are TRBV24-1 and TRBJ2-7; possibly TRBD1 for D (5 bases). The CDR3 is 12 residues long. Trimming removed 6 bases at V and 1 base at J, with 6 bases between. Germline V gene sequence: CDR1 KGHDR, CDR2 SFDVKD.

The chain has TRBV20-1 and TRBJ2-7; D not certain. Trimming took 5 bases from V and 0 from J, leaving 14 bases between them. The germline CDR1 and CDR2 sequences are DFQATT and SNEGSKA (reference sequence). The length of the CDR3 is 14 residues. For the CDR3, the DNA is TGCAGTGCTTTTGGACCTACGAGCTCCTACGAGCAGTACTTC. Its translation: CSAFGPTSSYEQYF.

The chain links TRBV25-1 to TRBJ1-1; 8 bases are shared with TRBD1. The CDR3 spans 15 residues. Germline V gene lookup returns CDR1 MGHDK and CDR2 SYGVNS. V lost 2 bases and J lost 10; bases outside the gene matches: 12. The CDR3 reads CASSEPDMARGLAFF. Written as DNA, the CDR3 is TGTGCCAGCAGTGAACCTGACATGGCCAGGGGGCTAGCTTTCTTT.